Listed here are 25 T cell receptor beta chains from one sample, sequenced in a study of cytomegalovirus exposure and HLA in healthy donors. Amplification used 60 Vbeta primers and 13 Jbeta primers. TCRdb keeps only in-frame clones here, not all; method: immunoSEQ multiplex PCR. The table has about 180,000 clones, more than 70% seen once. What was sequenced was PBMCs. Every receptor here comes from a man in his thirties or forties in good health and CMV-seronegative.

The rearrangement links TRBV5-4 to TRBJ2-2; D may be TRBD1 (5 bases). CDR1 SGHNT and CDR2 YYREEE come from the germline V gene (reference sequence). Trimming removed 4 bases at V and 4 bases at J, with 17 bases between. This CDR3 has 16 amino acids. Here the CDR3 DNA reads TGTGCCAGCAGCCCGAGGCCCCTTGGGGCCACCGGGGAGCTGTTTTTT. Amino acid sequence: CASSPRPLGATGELFF.

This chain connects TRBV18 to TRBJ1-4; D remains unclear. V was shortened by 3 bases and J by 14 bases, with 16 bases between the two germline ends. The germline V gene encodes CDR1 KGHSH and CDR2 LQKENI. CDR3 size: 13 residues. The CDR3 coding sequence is TGTGCCAGCTCACCCCCGGGAGCTGAAATGCTGTTTTTT. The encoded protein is CASSPPGAEMLFF. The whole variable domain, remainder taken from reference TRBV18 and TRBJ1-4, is NAGVMQNPRHLVRRRGQEARLRCSPMKGHSHVYWYRQLPEEGLKFMVYLQKENIIDESGMPKERFSAEFPKEGPSILRIQQVVRGDSAAYFCASSPPGAEMLFFGSGTQLSVL.

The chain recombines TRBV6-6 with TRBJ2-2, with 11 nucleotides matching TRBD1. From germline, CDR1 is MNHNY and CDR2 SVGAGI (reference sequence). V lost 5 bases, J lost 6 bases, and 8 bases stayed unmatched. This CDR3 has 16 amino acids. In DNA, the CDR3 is TGTGCCAGCAGTCCACGAAGGGGACAGGGGGCCGGGGAGCTGTTTTTT. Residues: CASSPRRGQGAGELFF.

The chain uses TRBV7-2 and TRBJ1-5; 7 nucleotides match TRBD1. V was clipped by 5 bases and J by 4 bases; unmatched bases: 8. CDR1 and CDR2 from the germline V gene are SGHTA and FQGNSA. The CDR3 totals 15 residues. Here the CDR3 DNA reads TGTGCCAGCAGCACTAGACAGGGCCCAAATCAGCCCCAGCATTTT. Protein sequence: CASSTRQGPNQPQHF.

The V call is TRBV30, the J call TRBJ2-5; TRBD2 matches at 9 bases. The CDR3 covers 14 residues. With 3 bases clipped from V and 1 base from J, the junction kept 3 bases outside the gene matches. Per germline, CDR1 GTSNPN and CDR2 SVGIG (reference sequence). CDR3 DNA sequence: TGTGCCTGGAGGGCGGGGGGGCCCCAAGAGACCCAGTACTTC. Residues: CAWRAGGPQETQYF.

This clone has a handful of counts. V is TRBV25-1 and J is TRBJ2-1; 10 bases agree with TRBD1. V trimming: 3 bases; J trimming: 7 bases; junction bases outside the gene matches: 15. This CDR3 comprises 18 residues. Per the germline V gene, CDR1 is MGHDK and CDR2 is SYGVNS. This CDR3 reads CASSDARDRGFFRNEQFF. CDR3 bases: TGTGCCAGCAGTGACGCCCGGGACAGGGGATTCTTTCGGAATGAGCAGTTCTTC.

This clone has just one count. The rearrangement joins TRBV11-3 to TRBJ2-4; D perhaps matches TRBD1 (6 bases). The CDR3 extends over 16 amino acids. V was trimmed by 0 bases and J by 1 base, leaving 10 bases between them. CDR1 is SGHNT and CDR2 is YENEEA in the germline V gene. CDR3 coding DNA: TGTGCCAGCAGCTTAGAGATAAGGGGGGCCAAAAACATTCAGTACTTC. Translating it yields CASSLEIRGAKNIQYF. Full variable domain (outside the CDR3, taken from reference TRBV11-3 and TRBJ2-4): EAGVVQSPRYKIIEKKQPVAFWCNPISGHNTLYWYLQNLGQGPELLIRYENEEAVDDSQLPKDRFSAERLKGVDSTLKIQPAELGDSAVYLCASSLEIRGAKNIQYFGAGTRLSVL.

The DNA for the CDR3 is TGTGCCAGCAGCTCCGCTAGGGACAGTCGTAATGAAAAACTGTTTTTT. It encodes CASSSARDSRNEKLFF. The chain combines TRBV7-2 with TRBJ1-4, with 7 bases aligning to TRBD1. There are 16 residues in the CDR3. CDR1 and CDR2 from the germline V gene are SGHTA and FQGNSA. With 4 bases clipped from V and 4 bases from J, the junction kept 9 bases outside the gene matches. Full variable domain (rest looked up from reference TRBV7-2 and TRBJ1-4): GAGVSQSPSNKVTEKGKDVELRCDPISGHTALYWYRQSLGQGLEFLIYFQGNSAPDKSGLPSDRFSAERTGGSVSTLTIQRTQQEDSAVYLCASSSARDSRNEKLFFGSGTQLSVL.

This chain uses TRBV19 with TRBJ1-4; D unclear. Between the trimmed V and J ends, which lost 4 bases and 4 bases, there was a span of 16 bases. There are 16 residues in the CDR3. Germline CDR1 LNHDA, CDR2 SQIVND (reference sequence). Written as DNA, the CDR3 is TGTGCCAGTAGTACGGAGACGGTGCCTTTTAATGAAAAACTGTTTTTT. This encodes CASSTETVPFNEKLFF. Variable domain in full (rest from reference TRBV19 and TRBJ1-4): DGGITQSPKYLFRKEGQNVTLSCEQNLNHDAMYWYRQDPGQGLRLIYYSQIVNDFQKGDIAEGYSVSREKKESFPLTVTSAQKNPTAFYLCASSTETVPFNEKLFFGSGTQLSVL.

The CDR3 region has the DNA TGTGCCAGCAGCCTCTCCGTATTGGGGAGCTCCTACAATGAGCAGTTCTTC. The encoded protein is CASSLSVLGSSYNEQFF. The genes are TRBV11-3 and TRBJ2-1; weak D call: TRBD2 (5 bases). Trimming cost V 5 bases and J 0 bases, with 17 bases left between them. This CDR3 is built from 17 residues. CDR1 and CDR2 from the germline V gene are SGHNT and YENEEA.

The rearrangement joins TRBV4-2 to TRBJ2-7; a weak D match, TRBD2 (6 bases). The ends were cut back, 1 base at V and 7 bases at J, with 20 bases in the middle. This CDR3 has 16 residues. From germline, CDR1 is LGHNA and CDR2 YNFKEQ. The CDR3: CASSQGLASAKREQYF. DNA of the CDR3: TGTGCCAGCAGCCAAGGGTTGGCTAGCGCGAAGAGAGAGCAGTACTTC.

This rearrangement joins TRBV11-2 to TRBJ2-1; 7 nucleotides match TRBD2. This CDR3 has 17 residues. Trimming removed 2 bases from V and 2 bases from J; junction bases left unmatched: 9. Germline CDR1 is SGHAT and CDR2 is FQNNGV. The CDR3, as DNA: TGTGCCAGCAGCTTATTTGGCGGGAGTAGCGCCTACAATGAGCAGTTCTTC. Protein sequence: CASSLFGGSSAYNEQFF.

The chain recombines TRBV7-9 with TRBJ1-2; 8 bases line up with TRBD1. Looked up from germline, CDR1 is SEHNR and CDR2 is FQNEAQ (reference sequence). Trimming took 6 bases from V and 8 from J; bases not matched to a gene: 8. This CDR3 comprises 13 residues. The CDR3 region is CASSLTGALGYTF. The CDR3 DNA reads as TGTGCCAGCAGTTTGACAGGGGCATTAGGCTACACCTTC.

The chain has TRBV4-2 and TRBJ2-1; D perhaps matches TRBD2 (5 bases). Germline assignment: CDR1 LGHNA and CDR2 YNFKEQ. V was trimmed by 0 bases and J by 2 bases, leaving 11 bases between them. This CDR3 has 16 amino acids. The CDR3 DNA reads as TGTGCCAGCAGCCAAGATTTAGGAGGTACCTACAATGAGCAGTTCTTC. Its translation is CASSQDLGGTYNEQFF.

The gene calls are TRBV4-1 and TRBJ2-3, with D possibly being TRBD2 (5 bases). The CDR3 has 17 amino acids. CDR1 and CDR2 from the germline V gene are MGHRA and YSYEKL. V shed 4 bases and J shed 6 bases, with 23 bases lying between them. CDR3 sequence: CASSLDGGPLGVDTQYF. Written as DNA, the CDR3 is TGCGCCAGCAGCCTTGACGGAGGTCCCCTGGGTGTGGATACGCAGTATTTT.

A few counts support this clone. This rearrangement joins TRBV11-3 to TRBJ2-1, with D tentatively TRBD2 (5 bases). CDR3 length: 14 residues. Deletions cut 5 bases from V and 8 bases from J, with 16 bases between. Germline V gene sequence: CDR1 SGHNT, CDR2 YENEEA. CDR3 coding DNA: TGTGCCAGCAGCCCCCTCGGGCGGGTGGATGAGCAGTTCTTC. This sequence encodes CASSPLGRVDEQFF.

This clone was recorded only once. The CDR3 bases are TGTGCCAGCAGACTTACGACAGGGGGCGGTGAGCAGTTCTTC. It is translated as CASRLTTGGGEQFF. The rearrangement links TRBV6-5 to TRBJ2-1; 10 bases map to TRBD1. This CDR3 has 14 amino acids. Germline V gives CDR1 MNHEY, CDR2 SVGAGI. J gave up 9 bases and V 6 bases, and 8 bases lay outside the gene matches.

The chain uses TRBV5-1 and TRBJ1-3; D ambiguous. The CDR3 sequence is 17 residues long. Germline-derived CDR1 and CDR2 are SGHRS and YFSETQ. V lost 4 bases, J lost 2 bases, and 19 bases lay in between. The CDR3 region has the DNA TGCGCCAGCAGCCTACACGCTCTGACAAGCCCTGGAAACACCATATATTTT. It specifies CASSLHALTSPGNTIYF.

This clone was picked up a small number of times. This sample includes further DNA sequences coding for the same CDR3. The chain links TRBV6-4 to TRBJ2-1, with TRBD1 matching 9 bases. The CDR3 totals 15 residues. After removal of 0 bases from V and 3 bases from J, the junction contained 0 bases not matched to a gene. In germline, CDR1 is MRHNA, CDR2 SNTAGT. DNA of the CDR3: TGTGCCAGCAGTGACTCGACAGGGGGCTACAATGAGCAGTTCTTC. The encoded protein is CASSDSTGGYNEQFF.

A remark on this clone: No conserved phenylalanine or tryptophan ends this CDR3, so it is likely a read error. Here the CDR3 DNA reads TGTGCCAGCAGTCCATTGGGGGGGCTCAGTAGTTCACCCCTCCACCTT. Protein product: CASSPLGGLSSSPLHL. The V gene is TRBV2, the J gene TRBJ1-6; the D gene is possibly TRBD1 (6 bases). This CDR3 region has 16 residues. CDR1 and CDR2 (germline): SNHLY, FYNNEI. V was clipped by 5 bases and J by 9 bases, with 20 bases between them.

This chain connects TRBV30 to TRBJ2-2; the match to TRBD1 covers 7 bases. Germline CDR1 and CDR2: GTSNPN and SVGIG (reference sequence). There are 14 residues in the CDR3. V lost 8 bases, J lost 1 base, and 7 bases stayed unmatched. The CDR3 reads CAGDRVMNTGELFF. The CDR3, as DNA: TGTGCCGGTGACAGGGTCATGAACACCGGGGAGCTGTTTTTT.

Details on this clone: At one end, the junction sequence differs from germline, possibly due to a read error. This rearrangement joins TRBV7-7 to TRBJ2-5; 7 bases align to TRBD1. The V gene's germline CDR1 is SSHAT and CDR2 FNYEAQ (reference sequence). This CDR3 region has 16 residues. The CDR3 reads CASSLGIGGPKETQYF. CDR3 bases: TGTGCTAGCAGCTTAGGCATAGGGGGCCCTAAAGAGACCCAGTACTTC. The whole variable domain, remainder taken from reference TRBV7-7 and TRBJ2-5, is GAGVSQSPRYKVTKRGQDVTLRCDPISSHATLYWYQQALGQGPEFLTYFNYEAQPDKSGLPSDRFSAERPEGSISTLTIQRTEQRDSAMYRCASSLGIGGPKETQYFGPGTRLLVL.

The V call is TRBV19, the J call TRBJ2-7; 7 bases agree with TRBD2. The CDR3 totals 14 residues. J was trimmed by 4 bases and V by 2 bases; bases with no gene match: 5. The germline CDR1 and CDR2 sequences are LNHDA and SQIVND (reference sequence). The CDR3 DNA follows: TGTGCCAGTAGTATATCGAGGGAGGGATACGAGCAGTACTTC. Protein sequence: CASSISREGYEQYF.

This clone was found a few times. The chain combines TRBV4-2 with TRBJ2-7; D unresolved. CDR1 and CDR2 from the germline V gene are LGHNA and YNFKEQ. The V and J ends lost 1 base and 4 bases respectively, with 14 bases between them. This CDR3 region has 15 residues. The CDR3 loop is CASSQALESRYEQYF. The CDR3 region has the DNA TGTGCCAGCAGCCAAGCCCTAGAGTCGAGGTACGAGCAGTACTTC.

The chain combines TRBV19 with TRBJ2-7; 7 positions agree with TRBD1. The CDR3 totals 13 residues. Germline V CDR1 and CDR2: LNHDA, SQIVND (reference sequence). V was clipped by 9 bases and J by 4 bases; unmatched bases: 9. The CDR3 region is CASRDTGAYEQYF. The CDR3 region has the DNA TGTGCCAGCAGAGATACAGGGGCGTACGAGCAGTACTTC.